What follows are 19 T cell receptor beta chains derived from one specimen sequenced in a study of shared clonotypes between healthy human individuals. The naive CD8 population came from CD45RO-negative cells selected for CCR7, without terminally differentiated effector memory CD45RA+ cells. TCRdb's copy holds only in-frame clones and misses some; the assay was immunoSEQ multiplex PCR. The data hold over 2,000,000 clones, with 80% to 95% observed a single time. Sequencing input: naive CD8+ T cells from PBMCs. These receptors came from a young man in good health. Some clones in this sample may be carry-over from other donors' samples.

The chain employs TRBV2 and TRBJ2-5; D possibly corresponds to TRBD2 (5 bases). V gave up 3 bases and J gave up 5 bases, with 13 bases separating them. Germline-derived CDR1 and CDR2 are SNHLY and FYNNEI. CDR3 length: 14 amino acids. The CDR3 sequence: CASSDVRRSETQYF. The CDR3, as DNA: TGTGCCAGCAGTGACGTACGGAGGTCTGAGACCCAGTACTTC.

V gene TRBV4-2 combines with J gene TRBJ2-7; 10 bases are a match to TRBD2. CDR3 length: 15 amino acids. Per germline, CDR1 LGHNA and CDR2 YNFKEQ. With V trimmed by 1 base and J by 4 bases, 4 bases remained unmatched. The CDR3 DNA sequence: TGTGCCAGCAGCCAAGCGCAGCGGGAGGGGTACGAGCAGTACTTC. Protein sequence: CASSQAQREGYEQYF.

The rearrangement links TRBV2 to TRBJ2-7, with a tentative D call TRBD2 (6 bases). V was clipped by 1 base and J by 7 bases, with 14 bases between them. Germline V gene data show CDR1 as SNHLY and CDR2 as FYNNEI. The CDR3 length is 14 residues. The chain's CDR3 is CASSEGRAGREQYF. CDR3 sequence (DNA): TGTGCCAGCAGTGAAGGGAGGGCAGGGCGTGAGCAGTACTTC.

J is TRBJ2-4 and V is TRBV5-1; D remains unclear. CDR1 and CDR2 from the germline V gene are SGHRS and YFSETQ. Trimming left V 4 bases short and J 0 bases short, with 14 bases between. The CDR3 spans 16 residues. DNA of the CDR3: TGCGCCAGCAGCCCCCTTCAAGGGTTAGCCAAAAACATTCAGTACTTC. Translation: CASSPLQGLAKNIQYF.

The chain uses TRBV27 and TRBJ1-1; D call uncertain. The CDR3 contains 14 residues. Germline-derived CDR1 and CDR2 are MNHEY and SMNVEV (reference sequence). V was pared by 1 base and J by 4 bases, with 10 bases between. The CDR3, as DNA: TGTGCCAGCAGTTTATTAACGACGGTCACTGAAGCTTTCTTT. Its protein product is CASSLLTTVTEAFF.

This clone was counted a few times. CDR3 sequence (DNA): TGCGCCAGCAGCCAAGATGAGGGTCAGCCCCAGCATTTT. Protein product: CASSQDEGQPQHF. The V and J genes are TRBV4-1 and TRBJ1-5; D unresolved. This CDR3 contains 13 residues. V lost 0 bases to trimming and J lost 6 bases, with 6 bases between them. Germline lookup yields CDR1 MGHRA and CDR2 YSYEKL.

V is TRBV4-1 and J is TRBJ1-4; TRBD1 is a possible D gene (5 bases). This CDR3 has 17 residues. Germline CDR1 is MGHRA and CDR2 is YSYEKL. V gave up 0 bases and J gave up 11 bases, with 22 bases separating them. The CDR3 bases are TGCGCCAGCAGCCAAGATCTCGGGCGTGGACCGCCAGGGAAACTGTTTTTT. This translates into CASSQDLGRGPPGKLFF.

The chain recombines TRBV30 with TRBJ2-1; 10 bases are shared with TRBD2. Germline loops: CDR1 GTSNPN, CDR2 SVGIG (reference sequence). This CDR3 is 14 amino acids long. V lost 0 bases to trimming and J lost 6 bases; unmatched junction nucleotides: 2. The DNA of the CDR3 is TGTGCCTGGAGTGTACTAGCGGGGTCCAATGAGCAGTTCTTC. It specifies CAWSVLAGSNEQFF.

This clone was observed a single time. The chain couples TRBV28 to TRBJ1-2, with D hard to call. Germline V lookup: CDR1 MDHEN, CDR2 SYDVKM. This CDR3 is built from 13 residues. The V and J ends lost 2 bases and 4 bases respectively, with 8 bases between them. The CDR3 nucleotides read TGTGCCAGCAGTTTAGTCAGCTCCTATGGCTACACCTTC. This translates into CASSLVSSYGYTF.

This chain joins TRBV2 and TRBJ2-4, with no clear D. The CDR3 spans 14 residues. Germline-derived CDR1 and CDR2 are SNHLY and FYNNEI. Trimming stripped 7 bases from V and 3 bases from J, with 13 bases between. CDR3: CASTRSEDKNIQYF. The CDR3 DNA reads as TGTGCCAGCACCCGATCGGAAGACAAAAACATTCAGTACTTC.

V is TRBV10-3 and J is TRBJ1-1; D possibly corresponds to TRBD1 (5 bases). Looked up from germline, CDR1 is ENHRY and CDR2 is SYGVKD. V shed 2 bases and J shed 1 base, with 8 bases lying between them. The CDR3 loop spans 14 amino acids. The chain's CDR3 is CAISEGRANTEAFF. The CDR3 nucleotides read TGTGCCATCAGTGAGGGCAGGGCGAACACTGAAGCTTTCTTT.

This clone was picked up one time. The rearrangement joins TRBV6-5 to TRBJ2-3; 8 bases are shared with TRBD2. This CDR3 contains 15 residues. With 5 bases clipped from V and 4 bases from J, the junction kept 8 bases outside the gene matches. The germline CDR1 and CDR2 sequences are MNHEY and SVGAGI. CDR3 residues: CASSQSGRDADTQYF. The CDR3 bases are TGTGCCAGCAGTCAAAGCGGGAGAGACGCAGATACGCAGTATTTT.

The chain combines TRBV11-2 with TRBJ2-5; D perhaps matches TRBD2 (5 bases). Germline CDR1 reads SGHAT; CDR2 reads FQNNGV. Trimming removed 4 bases at V and 5 bases at J, with 5 bases between. The CDR3 consists of 11 residues. In nucleotides, the CDR3 is TGTGCCAGCAGCTCGGGGGAGACCCAGTACTTC. Translation gives CASSSGETQYF.

The chain has TRBV11-3 and TRBJ2-2; 8 nucleotides agree with TRBD2. V lost 5 bases and J lost 7; bases outside the gene matches: 15. This CDR3 is 17 amino acids long. Per germline, CDR1 SGHNT and CDR2 YENEEA. The CDR3 is CASSISSGISSVGELFF. The CDR3 region has the DNA TGTGCCAGCAGCATCAGTAGCGGGATTAGTTCAGTCGGGGAGCTGTTTTTT.

In DNA form, the CDR3 reads TGCGCCAGCCGGACTAGCGGGAGGGGCAATGAGCAGTTCTTC. This sequence encodes CASRTSGRGNEQFF. The rearrangement links TRBV4-1 to TRBJ2-1; 15 bases are shared with TRBD2. The CDR3 is 14 residues long. J was trimmed by 6 bases and V by 8 bases; bases with no gene match: 2. In germline, CDR1 is MGHRA, CDR2 YSYEKL.

The CDR3 reads CASSLAGELAGANVLTF. The CDR3 nucleotides are TGTGCCAGCAGCTTGGCTGGGGAGCTTGCTGGGGCCAACGTCCTGACTTTC. The J gene is TRBJ2-6, the V gene TRBV5-4; TRBD2 might be the D (5 bases). The CDR3 has 17 amino acids. Germline lookup yields CDR1 SGHNT and CDR2 YYREEE (reference sequence). Deletions cut 0 bases from V and 2 bases from J, with 12 bases between.

This clone was counted a few times. V gene TRBV27 combines with J gene TRBJ2-7; 10 bases match TRBD1. The CDR3 sequence is 15 residues long. Germline CDR1 is MNHEY and CDR2 is SMNVEV (reference sequence). V shed 5 bases, J shed 3 bases, and the junction held 7 bases outside the gene matches. The CDR3 reads CASSTDRDRGYEQYF. The CDR3 nucleotides are TGTGCCAGCAGTACCGACCGGGACAGGGGCTACGAGCAGTACTTC.

The chain is built from TRBV6-1 and TRBJ1-1; TRBD1 aligns across 8 bases. Germline CDR1 and CDR2: MNHNS and SASEGT. The CDR3 has 15 residues. Trimming cost V 6 bases and J 6 bases; bases outside gene matches: 12. CDR3 region: CASSYGQGAGPEAFF. The CDR3 nucleotides read TGTGCCAGCAGCTATGGACAGGGCGCGGGGCCTGAAGCTTTCTTT.

This clone was counted a few times. V usage is TRBV6-5 and J usage is TRBJ1-1; TRBD1 matches at 7 bases. The V gene's germline CDR1 is MNHEY and CDR2 SVGAGI. The CDR3 is 12 residues long. The J segment lost 6 bases and the V segment lost 5 bases, leaving 3 bases of the junction unmatched. CDR3 protein: CASSKQGPEAFF. CDR3 DNA: TGTGCCAGCAGTAAACAGGGGCCTGAAGCTTTCTTT.